The table lists the clone carrying this T cell receptor (beta chain) with many counts. Its antigen is as yet unknown. From the reads, TCRdb called clonotypes with MiXCR, one entry per CDR3 protein. Of about 900,000 distinct CDR3 sequences listed, roughly a third are singletons. The data derive from a study of T cell repertoires in cytomegalovirus infection. Study summary: Recently described HLA-C-restricted plus well-studied HLA-B-restricted CMV epitopes were used. Both CMV infection and a matching HLA type were indicated by public TCR beta signatures. Overall study results and limits: Of the TCR beta families, the public ones yielded a cumulative frequency that identified carriers of CMV plus the relevant HLA. HLA-C-restricted CMV-specific TCR beta clonotypes prevailed in the ex vivo response.

This CDR3 is 16 amino acids long. V gave up 2 bases and J gave up 14 bases, with 22 bases separating them. Germline V gene data show CDR1 as SGHVS and CDR2 as FNYEAQ. V gene TRBV7-6 combines with J gene TRBJ1-6, with D hard to call. The sample consisted of cultured CD8+ T cells from PBMCs, taken from culture after CMV antigen stimulation. The TCR was taken from a human donor in good health (CMV status not recorded). Some clones in this sample may be carry-over from other donors' samples. CDR3 loop: CASSLSDGPEFGALHF. CDR3 in DNA: TGTGCCAGCAGCTTATCCGACGGACCAGAATTCGGGGCCCTCCACTTT.